Included here is one T cell receptor (beta chain) sequence, with context. The CDR3 ends on some other residue instead of the conserved phenylalanine or tryptophan, so this is likely a read error. This sample stems from a study of cytomegalovirus exposure and HLA in healthy donors. Whole-study context: Researchers previously reported finding about 110 million unique TCR beta sequences from 170 million or so T cells.

Trimming stripped 1 base from V and 2 bases from J, with 9 bases between. The CDR3 is 14 residues long. Germline CDR1 reads MDHEN; CDR2 reads SYDVKM. There were likely unrecorded immune exposures, though donors were nominally healthy when sampled. Vbeta (60) and Jbeta (13) primers were used in the PCR. The authors' processing: Unique TCR beta chains totaled 80 million to 100 million in a later count, with around 12 million of them shared. TCRdb's table, derived via immunoSEQ multiplex PCR, lists solely in-frame clones and lacks some. Clonal size and the V and J genes are those of that table, whereas D and trimming came from the DNA. This table holds more than 200,000 clones, roughly 84% found once.

Sequenced: PBMCs. The gene calls are TRBV28 and TRBJ2-7, with a weak D call TRBD1 (6 bases). This clonotype originated in a girl between 10 and 17 years old in good health and CMV-seronegative. Written as DNA, the CDR3 is TGTGCCAGCAGTTTATTGCAGGGGACCTACGAGCAGTACTGC. Translation gives CASSLLQGTYEQYC.